The rows below give T cell receptor beta chains drawn from one sample of a study of blood T cell repertoires in COVID-19. This table comes from immunoSEQ multiplex PCR, and its TCRdb copy is limited to in-frame clones, with some not included. The table shows 87,000 or so clones, with 80% to 90% occurring only once. What was sequenced was peripheral blood. These receptor sequences come from a human donor with acute or convalescent COVID-19. The donor label of this sample is uncertain. Both conserved end residues are part of each CDR3. A D gene is named only where the DNA matches it firmly. Rows may omit the clone size; those that give it use once, few, many or a size class.

j_call: TRBJ1-4
d_call: NA
clone_size: NA
v_call: TRBV18
cdr3_aa: CASSPMDSLTNEKLFF
cdr3_nt: TGTGCCAGCTCACCAATGGACAGTCTAACTAATGAAAAACTGTTTTTT

j_call: TRBJ2-5
d_call: TRBD1
clone_size: few
v_call: TRBV28
cdr3_aa: CASSSPGGRETQYF
cdr3_nt: TGTGCCAGCAGTTCCCCAGGGGGCCGGGAGACCCAGTACTTC

j_call: TRBJ2-1
d_call: NA
clone_size: NA
v_call: TRBV5-1
cdr3_aa: CASSPTGDSYNEQFF
cdr3_nt: TGCGCCAGCAGCCCAACGGGGGACTCCTACAATGAGCAGTTCTTC

j_call: TRBJ2-6
d_call: NA
clone_size: NA
v_call: TRBV4-1
cdr3_aa: CASSSAGDGANVLTF
cdr3_nt: TGCGCCAGCAGCTCTGCTGGAGATGGGGCCAACGTCCTGACTTTC

j_call: TRBJ2-3
d_call: TRBD2
clone_size: NA
v_call: TRBV28
cdr3_aa: CASSLSASGSTDTQYF
cdr3_nt: TGTGCCAGCAGTTTATCCGCTAGCGGGAGCACAGATACGCAGTATTTT

j_call: TRBJ1-5
d_call: NA
clone_size: once
v_call: TRBV2
cdr3_aa: CASSPTGYSNQPQHF
cdr3_nt: TGTGCCAGCAGCCCGACAGGCTATAGCAATCAGCCCCAGCATTTT

j_call: TRBJ2-2
d_call: NA
clone_size: NA
v_call: TRBV5-1
cdr3_aa: CASSLDAQVTGELFF
cdr3_nt: TGCGCCAGCAGCTTGGATGCCCAGGTCACCGGGGAGCTGTTTTTT

j_call: TRBJ2-1
d_call: TRBD2
clone_size: NA
v_call: TRBV5-5
cdr3_aa: CASSLELAGVKNEQFF
cdr3_nt: TGTGCCAGCAGCTTGGAGCTAGCGGGGGTTAAGAATGAGCAGTTCTTC

j_call: TRBJ2-7
d_call: TRBD2
clone_size: NA
v_call: TRBV6-5
cdr3_aa: CASRNSGGAFYEQYF
cdr3_nt: TGTGCCAGCAGAAATAGCGGGGGGGCTTTTTACGAGCAGTACTTC

j_call: TRBJ2-3
d_call: TRBD2
clone_size: NA
v_call: TRBV5-5
cdr3_aa: CASSLGRASTDTQYF
cdr3_nt: TGTGCCAGCAGCTTAGGGAGGGCGAGCACAGATACGCAGTATTTT

j_call: TRBJ2-7
d_call: NA
clone_size: NA
v_call: TRBV5-5
cdr3_aa: CASSLENRIYEQYF
cdr3_nt: TGTGCCAGCAGCTTGGAAAACAGAATCTACGAGCAGTACTTC

j_call: TRBJ1-6
d_call: TRBD1
clone_size: NA
v_call: TRBV28
cdr3_aa: CASSGGQTNSPLHF
cdr3_nt: TGTGCCAGCAGTGGGGGACAGACAAATTCACCCCTCCACTTT

j_call: TRBJ2-1
d_call: TRBD1
clone_size: once
v_call: TRBV5-4
cdr3_aa: CASRSRQGGSYNEQFF
cdr3_nt: TGTGCCAGCAGATCCCGACAGGGGGGCTCCTACAATGAGCAGTTCTTC

j_call: TRBJ1-1
d_call: NA
clone_size: few
v_call: TRBV12-3/TRBV12-4
cdr3_aa: CASSLQGISEAFF
cdr3_nt: TGTGCCAGCAGTCTTCAGGGGATATCTGAAGCTTTCTTT

j_call: TRBJ1-5
d_call: NA
clone_size: NA
v_call: TRBV7-8
cdr3_aa: CASSLGALSNQPQHF
cdr3_nt: TGTGCCAGCAGCTTAGGGGCCCTTAGCAATCAGCCCCAGCATTTT

j_call: TRBJ1-2
d_call: NA
clone_size: once
v_call: TRBV28
cdr3_aa: CASSFWGTGYGYTF
cdr3_nt: TGTGCCAGCAGTTTTTGGGGCACGGGCTATGGCTACACCTTC

j_call: TRBJ1-5
d_call: NA
clone_size: NA
v_call: TRBV28
cdr3_aa: CASRGGGGNQPQHF
cdr3_nt: TGTGCCAGCAGGGGAGGGGGTGGCAATCAGCCCCAGCATTTT

j_call: TRBJ2-1
d_call: TRBD1
clone_size: NA
v_call: TRBV30
cdr3_aa: CAWSVKQGIGEQFF
cdr3_nt: TGTGCCTGGAGTGTAAAACAGGGGATAGGTGAGCAGTTCTTC

j_call: TRBJ1-3
d_call: TRBD1
clone_size: once
v_call: TRBV14
cdr3_aa: CASSLAGGSISGNTIYF
cdr3_nt: TGTGCCAGCAGCCTTGCAGGGGGCTCCATCTCTGGAAACACCATATATTTT

j_call: TRBJ2-7
d_call: NA
clone_size: NA
v_call: TRBV18
cdr3_aa: CASSLSDYEQYF
cdr3_nt: TGTGCCAGCTCACTAAGCGACTACGAGCAGTACTTC

j_call: TRBJ1-2
d_call: NA
clone_size: NA
v_call: TRBV12-3/TRBV12-4
cdr3_aa: CASSPGGPGGYTF
cdr3_nt: TGTGCCAGCAGTCCCGGTGGGCCGGGGGGCTACACCTTC

j_call: TRBJ2-1
d_call: TRBD1
clone_size: few
v_call: TRBV7-2
cdr3_aa: CASSLGTVRGNEQFF
cdr3_nt: TGTGCCAGCAGCCTAGGGACAGTCAGGGGCAATGAGCAGTTCTTC